The 11 T cell receptor beta chains below come from one sample, sequenced in a study of type 1 regulatory T cells. Their target antigens are unknown. TCRdb passed the reads through MiXCR, listing each CDR3 protein once. The sample gives 35,000 to 50,000 distinct CDR3 sequences, less than 15% of which show up once; over 7.5% is in the top ten. Specimen: cultured non-Tr1 T cells, either the whole culture or a sorted T cell fraction (not recorded which). The receptors originated from a human donor in good health.

This clonotype was found once. The DNA of the CDR3 is TGTGCCAGCAGCCAATCGGCATCTGGAAACACCATATATTTT. Protein: CASSQSASGNTIYF. This chain joins TRBV3-1 and TRBJ1-3; D uncertain. Between the trimmed V and J ends, which lost 2 bases and 1 base, there was a span of 6 bases. The CDR3 totals 14 residues. Germline CDR1 reads LGHDT; CDR2 reads YNNKEL (reference sequence).

The table lists this clonotype with many counts. V usage is TRBV7-9 and J usage is TRBJ2-1; D gene ambiguous. V was shortened by 5 bases and J by 8 bases, with 7 bases between the two germline ends. The CDR3 consists of 11 residues. Germline-derived CDR1 and CDR2 are SEHNR and FQNEAQ (reference sequence). CDR3 residues: CASSPFYEQFF. CDR3 nucleotides: TGTGCCAGCAGCCCGTTTTATGAGCAGTTCTTC. Full variable domain (missing parts from reference TRBV7-9 and TRBJ2-1): DTGVSQNPRHKITKRGQNVTFRCDPISEHNRLYWYRQTLGQGPEFLTYFQNEAQLEKSRLLSDRFSAERPKGSFSTLEIQRTEQGDSAMYLCASSPFYEQFFGPGTRLTVL.

By share of the sample, this clonotype is medium-sized (0.01 to 0.1%). This chain uses TRBV5-1 with TRBJ2-1; 9 nucleotides line up with TRBD1. Per germline, CDR1 SGHRS and CDR2 YFSETQ. CDR3 length equals 16 residues. Unmatched junction bases numbered 9, after V lost 4 bases and J lost 4 bases. CDR3 DNA sequence: TGCGCCAGCAGCCTTACAGGGGGCGGGCAGTACAATGAGCAGTTCTTC. Translation: CASSLTGGGQYNEQFF. Filled out from reference TRBV5-1 and TRBJ2-1, the complete variable domain reads KAGVTQTPRYLIKTRGQQVTLSCSPISGHRSVSWYQQTPGQGLQFLFEYFSETQRNKGNFPGRFSGRQFSNSRSEMNVSTLELGDSALYLCASSLTGGGQYNEQFFGPGTRLTVL.

This clonotype was observed at least ten times. The chain has TRBV7-9 and TRBJ1-1, with no clear D. From germline, CDR1 is SEHNR and CDR2 FQNEAQ (reference sequence). Trimming left V 5 bases short and J 1 base short, with 5 bases between. The CDR3 contains 12 residues. The CDR3 loop reads CASSTQNTEAFF. In DNA form, the CDR3 reads TGTGCCAGCAGCACACAGAACACTGAAGCTTTCTTT.

The table lists this clonotype with a few counts. The chain uses TRBV5-1 and TRBJ2-2, with TRBD2 matching 8 bases. Germline V CDR1 and CDR2: SGHRS, YFSETQ. The CDR3 extends over 17 amino acids. Germline trimming cut 0 bases from V and 6 bases from J; bases unmatched to any gene: 10. The CDR3 DNA is TGCGCCAGCAGCTTGGAAGGGGTGACTAGCGCCGCCGGGGAGCTGTTTTTT. It translates to CASSLEGVTSAAGELFF.

This clonotype was seen repeatedly, ten times or more. V usage is TRBV29-1 and J usage is TRBJ2-2; D ambiguous. The CDR3 contains 13 residues. Germline assignment: CDR1 SQVTM and CDR2 ANQGSEA. The germline V and J ends were trimmed by 7 bases and 0 bases, with 9 bases remaining between them. DNA of the CDR3: TGCAGCGGGACGTGGACGAACACCGGGGAGCTGTTTTTT. Residues: CSGTWTNTGELFF.

This clonotype showed up many times. This chain links TRBV5-1 with TRBJ2-1; 8 nucleotides agree with TRBD1. After removal of 7 bases from V and 2 bases from J, the junction contained 8 bases not matched to a gene. The CDR3 length is 15 residues. The germline V gene encodes CDR1 SGHRS and CDR2 YFSETQ. Written as DNA, the CDR3 is TGCGCCAGCGGCCGAGGGACAGGTACCTACAATGAGCAGTTCTTC. Protein: CASGRGTGTYNEQFF. The whole variable domain, remainder taken from reference TRBV5-1 and TRBJ2-1, is KAGVTQTPRYLIKTRGQQVTLSCSPISGHRSVSWYQQTPGQGLQFLFEYFSETQRNKGNFPGRFSGRQFSNSRSEMNVSTLELGDSALYLCASGRGTGTYNEQFFGPGTRLTVL.

This rearrangement joins TRBV2 to TRBJ2-2; possibly TRBD2 for D (5 bases). V lost 6 bases to trimming and J lost 6 bases, with 11 bases between them. The germline gives CDR1 SNHLY, CDR2 FYNNEI. The CDR3 is 13 residues long. The CDR3 region has the DNA TGTGCCAGCAGGGATACACTAGCCGGGGAGCTGTTTTTT. Translation gives CASRDTLAGELFF. Full variable domain (missing parts from reference TRBV2 and TRBJ2-2): EPEVTQTPSHQVTQMGQEVILRCVPISNHLYFYWYRQILGQKVEFLVSFYNNEISEKSEIFDDQFSVERPDGSNFTLKIRSTKLEDSAMYFCASRDTLAGELFFGEGSRLTVL.

In its sample, this clonotype was seen a few times. J is TRBJ1-5 and V is TRBV12-3 or TRBV12-4, with D unresolved. The CDR3 extends over 14 amino acids. V was trimmed by 6 bases and J by 10 bases, leaving 19 bases between them. CDR3 in amino acids: CASSPYGEFAPQHF. DNA of the CDR3: TGTGCCAGCAGCCCTTATGGGGAATTCGCACCCCAGCATTTT.

In this sample, this clonotype turned up many times. This rearrangement joins TRBV30 to TRBJ2-1; 8 nucleotides match TRBD2. After removal of 0 bases from V and 8 bases from J, the junction contained 9 bases not matched to a gene. There are 15 residues in the CDR3. Germline-derived CDR1 and CDR2 are GTSNPN and SVGIG (reference sequence). The CDR3 region is CAWSVGSGSPDEQFF. In DNA form, the CDR3 reads TGTGCCTGGAGTGTGGGGAGCGGGAGCCCTGATGAGCAGTTCTTC.

This clonotype occurred many times. The CDR3 loop is CASSLDRATGNSPLHF. CDR3 DNA: TGTGCCAGCAGCCTCGACAGGGCGACAGGGAATTCACCCCTCCACTTT. The chain links TRBV7-6 to TRBJ1-6; TRBD1 matches at 7 bases. With V trimmed by 5 bases and J by 7 bases, 11 bases remained unmatched. This CDR3 is 16 amino acids long. Germline V lookup: CDR1 SGHVS, CDR2 FNYEAQ.